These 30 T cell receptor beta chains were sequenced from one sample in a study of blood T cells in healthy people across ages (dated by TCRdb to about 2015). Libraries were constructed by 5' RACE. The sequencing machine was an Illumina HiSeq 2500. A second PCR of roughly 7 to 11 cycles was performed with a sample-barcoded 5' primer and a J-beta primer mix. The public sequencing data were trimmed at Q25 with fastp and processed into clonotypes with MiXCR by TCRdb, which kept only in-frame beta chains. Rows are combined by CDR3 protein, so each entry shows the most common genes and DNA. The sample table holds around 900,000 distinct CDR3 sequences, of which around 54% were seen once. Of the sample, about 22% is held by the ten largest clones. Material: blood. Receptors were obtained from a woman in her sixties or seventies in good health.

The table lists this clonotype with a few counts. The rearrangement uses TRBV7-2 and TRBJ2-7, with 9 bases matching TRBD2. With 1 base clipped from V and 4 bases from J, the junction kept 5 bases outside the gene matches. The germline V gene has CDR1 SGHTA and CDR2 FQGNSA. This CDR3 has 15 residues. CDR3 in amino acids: CASSLEGLAWYEQYF. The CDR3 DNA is TGTGCCAGCAGCTTAGAGGGACTAGCCTGGTACGAGCAGTACTTC. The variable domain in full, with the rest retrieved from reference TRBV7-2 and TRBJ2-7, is GAGVSQSPSNKVTEKGKDVELRCDPISGHTALYWYRQSLGQGLEFLIYFQGNSAPDKSGLPSDRFSAERTGGSVSTLTIQRTQQEDSAVYLCASSLEGLAWYEQYFGPGTRLTVT.

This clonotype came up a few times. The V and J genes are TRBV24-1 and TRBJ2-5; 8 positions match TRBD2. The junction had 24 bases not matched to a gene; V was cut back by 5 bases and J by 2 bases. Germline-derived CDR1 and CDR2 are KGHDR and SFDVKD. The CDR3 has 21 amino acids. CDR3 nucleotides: TGTGCCACCAGTGGCCGGACTAGCCGTCCCGGGATCCCCCCAAATCAAGAGACCCAGTACTTC. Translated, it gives CATSGRTSRPGIPPNQETQYF.

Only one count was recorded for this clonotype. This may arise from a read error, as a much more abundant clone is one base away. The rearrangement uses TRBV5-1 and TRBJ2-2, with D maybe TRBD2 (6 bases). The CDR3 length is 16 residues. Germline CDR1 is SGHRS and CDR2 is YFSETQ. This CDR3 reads CAGSLGPGVNTGELFF. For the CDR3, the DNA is TGCGCCGGCAGCTTGGGGCCGGGAGTAAACACCGGGGAGCTGTTTTTT.

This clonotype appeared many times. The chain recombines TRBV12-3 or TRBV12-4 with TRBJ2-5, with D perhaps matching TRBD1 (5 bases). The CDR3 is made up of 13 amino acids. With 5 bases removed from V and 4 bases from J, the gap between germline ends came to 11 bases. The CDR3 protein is CASSQGLGETQYF. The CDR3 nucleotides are TGTGCCAGCAGTCAGGGTTTGGGAGAGACCCAGTACTTC.

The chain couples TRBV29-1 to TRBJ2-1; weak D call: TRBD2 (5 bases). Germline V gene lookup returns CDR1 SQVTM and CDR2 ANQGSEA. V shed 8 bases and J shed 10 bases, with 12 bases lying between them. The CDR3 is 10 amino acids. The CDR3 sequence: CSPGESEQFF. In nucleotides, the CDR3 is TGCAGCCCCGGGGAAAGCGAGCAGTTCTTC.

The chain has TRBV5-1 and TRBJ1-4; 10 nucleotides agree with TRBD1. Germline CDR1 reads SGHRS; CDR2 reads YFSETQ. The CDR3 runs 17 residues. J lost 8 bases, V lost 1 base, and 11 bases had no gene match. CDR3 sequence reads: CASSLRTGGNRWEKLFF. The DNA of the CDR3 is TGCGCCAGCAGCTTGAGGACAGGGGGAAATCGTTGGGAAAAACTGTTTTTT.

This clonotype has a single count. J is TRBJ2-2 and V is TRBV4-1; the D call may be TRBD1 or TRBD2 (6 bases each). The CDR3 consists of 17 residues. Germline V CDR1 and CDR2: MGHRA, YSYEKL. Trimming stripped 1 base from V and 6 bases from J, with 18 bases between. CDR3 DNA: TGCGCCAGCAGCCAAGGTCGCCTGTCGGGGGCCGCCGGGGAGCTGTTTTTT. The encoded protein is CASSQGRLSGAAGELFF.

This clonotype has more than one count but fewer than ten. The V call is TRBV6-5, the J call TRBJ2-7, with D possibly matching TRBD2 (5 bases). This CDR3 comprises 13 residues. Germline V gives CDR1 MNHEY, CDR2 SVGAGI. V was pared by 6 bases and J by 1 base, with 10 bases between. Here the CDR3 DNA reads TGTGCCAGCAGCCCGGCGGGTTCCTACGAGCAGTACTTC. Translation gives CASSPAGSYEQYF.

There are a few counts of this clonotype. The CDR3 loop reads CASSPIMGAGANVLTF. CDR3 bases: TGTGCCAGCAGCCCGATAATGGGGGCTGGGGCCAACGTCCTGACTTTC. This chain uses TRBV5-4 with TRBJ2-6; D may be TRBD1 or TRBD2 (5 bases each). CDR1 and CDR2 from the germline V gene are SGHNT and YYREEE (reference sequence). Trimming pared 4 bases from V and 2 bases from J, leaving 13 bases between. The CDR3 is 16 amino acids.

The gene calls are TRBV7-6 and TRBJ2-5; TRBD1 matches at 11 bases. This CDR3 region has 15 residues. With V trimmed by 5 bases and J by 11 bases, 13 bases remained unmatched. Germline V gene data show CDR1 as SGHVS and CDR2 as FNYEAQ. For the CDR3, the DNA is TGTGCCAGCAGCGTTCACCGGACAGGGGGCTACGAACAGTACTTC. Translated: CASSVHRTGGYEQYF.

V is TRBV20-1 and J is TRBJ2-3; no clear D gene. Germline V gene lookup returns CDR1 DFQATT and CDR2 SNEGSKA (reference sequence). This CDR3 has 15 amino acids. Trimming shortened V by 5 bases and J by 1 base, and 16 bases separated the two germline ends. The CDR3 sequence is CSAFPGPEGTDTQYF. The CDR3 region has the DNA TGCAGTGCTTTTCCGGGCCCAGAGGGCACAGATACGCAGTATTTT.

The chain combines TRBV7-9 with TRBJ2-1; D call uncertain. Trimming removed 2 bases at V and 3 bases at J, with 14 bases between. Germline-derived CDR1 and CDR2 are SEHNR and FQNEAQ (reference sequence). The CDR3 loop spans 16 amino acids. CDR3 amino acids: CASSLSNELIYNEQFF. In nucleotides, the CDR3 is TGTGCCAGCAGCTTATCAAATGAACTAATCTACAATGAGCAGTTCTTC.

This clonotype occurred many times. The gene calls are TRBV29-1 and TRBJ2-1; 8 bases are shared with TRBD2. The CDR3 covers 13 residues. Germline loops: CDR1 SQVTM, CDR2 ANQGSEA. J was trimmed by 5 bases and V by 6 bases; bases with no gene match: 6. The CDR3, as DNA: TGCAGCGTCGTACGGGGGGGTAACAATGAGCAGTTCTTC. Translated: CSVVRGGNNEQFF.

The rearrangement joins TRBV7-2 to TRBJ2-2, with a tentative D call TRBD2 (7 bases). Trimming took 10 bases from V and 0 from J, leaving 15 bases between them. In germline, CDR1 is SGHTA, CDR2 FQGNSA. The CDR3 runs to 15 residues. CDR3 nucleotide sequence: TGTGCCAACATGAGGGGGGGCGCGAACACCGGGGAGCTGTTTTTT. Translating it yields CANMRGGANTGELFF.

The CDR3 sequence: CASSQQGWSYEQYF. The CDR3 DNA follows: TGTGCCAGCAGCCAACAGGGCTGGTCTTACGAGCAGTACTTC. The rearrangement links TRBV6-5 to TRBJ2-7, with D perhaps matching TRBD1 (6 bases). Trimming left V 6 bases short and J 4 bases short, with 16 bases between. The CDR3 is 14 residues long. Germline assignment: CDR1 MNHEY and CDR2 SVGAGI.

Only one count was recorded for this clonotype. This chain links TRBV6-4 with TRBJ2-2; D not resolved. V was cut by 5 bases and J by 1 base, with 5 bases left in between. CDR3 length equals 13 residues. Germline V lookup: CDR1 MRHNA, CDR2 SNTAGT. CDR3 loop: CASSRKNTGELFF. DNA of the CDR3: TGTGCCAGCAGTAGAAAGAACACCGGGGAGCTGTTTTTT.

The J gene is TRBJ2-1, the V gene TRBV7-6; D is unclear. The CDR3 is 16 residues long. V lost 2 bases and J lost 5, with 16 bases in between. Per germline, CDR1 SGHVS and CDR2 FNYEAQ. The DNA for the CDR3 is TGTGCCAGCAGCTTACCTGGACGAGCCGCCAACAATGAGCAGTTCTTC. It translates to CASSLPGRAANNEQFF.

The CDR3: CASSGTGATYEQYF. The CDR3 nucleotides read TGTGCCAGCAGTGGGACAGGTGCCACCTACGAGCAGTACTTC. The V and J genes are TRBV21-1 and TRBJ2-7; the table's D call of TRBD1 was not tested on the DNA. TRBV21-1 is labeled a pseudogene. CDR3 length: 14 amino acids.

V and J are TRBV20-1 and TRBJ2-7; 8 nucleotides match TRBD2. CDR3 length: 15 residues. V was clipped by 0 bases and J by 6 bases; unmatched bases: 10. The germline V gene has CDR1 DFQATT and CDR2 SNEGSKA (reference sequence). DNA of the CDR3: TGCAGTGCTAGAGATCTCCAGCGGGAGCTCGGCGAGCAGTACTTC. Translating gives CSARDLQRELGEQYF.

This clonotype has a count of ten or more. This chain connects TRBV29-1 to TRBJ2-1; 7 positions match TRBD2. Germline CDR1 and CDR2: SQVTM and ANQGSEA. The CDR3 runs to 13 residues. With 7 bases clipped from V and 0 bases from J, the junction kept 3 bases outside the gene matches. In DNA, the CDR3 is TGCAGCGGGGGCGGGGGCTCCTACAATGAGCAGTTCTTC. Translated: CSGGGGSYNEQFF.

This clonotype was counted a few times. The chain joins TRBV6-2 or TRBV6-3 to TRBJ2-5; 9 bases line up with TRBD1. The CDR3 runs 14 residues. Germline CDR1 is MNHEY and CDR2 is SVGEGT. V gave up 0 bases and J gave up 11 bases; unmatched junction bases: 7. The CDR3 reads CASSYSWDRVLQYF. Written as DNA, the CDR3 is TGTGCCAGCAGTTACTCCTGGGACAGGGTGTTGCAGTACTTC.

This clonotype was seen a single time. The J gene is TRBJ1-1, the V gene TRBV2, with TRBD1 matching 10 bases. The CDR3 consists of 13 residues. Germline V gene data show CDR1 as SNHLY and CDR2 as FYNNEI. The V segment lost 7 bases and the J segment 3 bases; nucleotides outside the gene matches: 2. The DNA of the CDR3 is TGTGCCAGCAAGGACAGGGGGTACACTGAAGCTTTCTTT. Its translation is CASKDRGYTEAFF.

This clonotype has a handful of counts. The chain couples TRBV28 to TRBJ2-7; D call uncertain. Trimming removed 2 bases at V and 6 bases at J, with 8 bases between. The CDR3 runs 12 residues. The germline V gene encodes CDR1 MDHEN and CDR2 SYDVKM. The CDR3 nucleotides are TGTGCCAGCAGTTTAGGGGTTGCCGAGCAGTACTTC. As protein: CASSLGVAEQYF.

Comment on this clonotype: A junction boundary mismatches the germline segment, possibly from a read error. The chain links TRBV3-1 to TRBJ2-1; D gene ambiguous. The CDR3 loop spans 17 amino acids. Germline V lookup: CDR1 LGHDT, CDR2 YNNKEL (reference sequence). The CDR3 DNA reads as TGTGCCAGCAGCCAAGGGTGGCTGGTAAGCTCCTGCAATGAGCAGTTCTTC. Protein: CASSQGWLVSSCNEQFF.

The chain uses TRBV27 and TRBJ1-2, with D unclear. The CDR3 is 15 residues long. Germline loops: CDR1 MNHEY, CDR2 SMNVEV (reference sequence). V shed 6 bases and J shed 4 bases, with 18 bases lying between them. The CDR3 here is CASSPGSLSLYGYTF. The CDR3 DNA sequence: TGTGCCAGCAGCCCCGGGAGCCTATCCCTCTATGGCTACACCTTC.

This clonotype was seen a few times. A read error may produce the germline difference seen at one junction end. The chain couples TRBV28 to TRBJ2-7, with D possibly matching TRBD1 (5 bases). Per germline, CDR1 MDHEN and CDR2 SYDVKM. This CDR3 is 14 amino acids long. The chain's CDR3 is CGSRPAGNSYEQYF. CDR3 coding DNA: TGTGGCAGCCGACCCGCAGGGAACTCCTACGAGCAGTACTTC.

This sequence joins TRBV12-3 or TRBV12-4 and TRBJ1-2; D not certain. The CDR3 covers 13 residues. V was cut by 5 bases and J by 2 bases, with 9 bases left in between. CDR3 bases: TGTGCCAGCAGTGCCGGACGAAACTATGGCTACACCTTC. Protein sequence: CASSAGRNYGYTF.

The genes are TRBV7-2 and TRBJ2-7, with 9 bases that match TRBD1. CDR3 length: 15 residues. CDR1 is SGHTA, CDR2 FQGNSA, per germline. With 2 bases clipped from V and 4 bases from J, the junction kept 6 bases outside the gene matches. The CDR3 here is CASSLSGQGIYEQYF. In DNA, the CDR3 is TGTGCCAGCAGCTTATCCGGACAGGGGATATACGAGCAGTACTTC. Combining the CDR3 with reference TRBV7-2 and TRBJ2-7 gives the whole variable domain GAGVSQSPSNKVTEKGKDVELRCDPISGHTALYWYRQSLGQGLEFLIYFQGNSAPDKSGLPSDRFSAERTGGSVSTLTIQRTQQEDSAVYLCASSLSGQGIYEQYFGPGTRLTVT.

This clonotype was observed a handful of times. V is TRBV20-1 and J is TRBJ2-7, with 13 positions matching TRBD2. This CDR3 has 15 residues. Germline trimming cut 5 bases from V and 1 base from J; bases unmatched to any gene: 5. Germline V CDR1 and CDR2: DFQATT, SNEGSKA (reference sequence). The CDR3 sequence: CSALRLAGGSYEQYF. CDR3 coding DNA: TGCAGTGCTCTGAGACTAGCGGGAGGTTCCTACGAGCAGTACTTC.

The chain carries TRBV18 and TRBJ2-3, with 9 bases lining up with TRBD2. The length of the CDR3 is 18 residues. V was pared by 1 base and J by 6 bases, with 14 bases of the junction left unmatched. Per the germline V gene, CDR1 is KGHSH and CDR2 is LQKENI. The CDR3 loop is CASSPRGRGLAGFDTQYF. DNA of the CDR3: TGTGCCAGCTCACCACGGGGAAGGGGCCTAGCGGGATTTGATACGCAGTATTTT. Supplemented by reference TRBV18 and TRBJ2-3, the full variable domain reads NAGVMQNPRHLVRRRGQEARLRCSPMKGHSHVYWYRQLPEEGLKFMVYLQKENIIDESGMPKERFSAEFPKEGPSILRIQQVVRGDSAAYFCASSPRGRGLAGFDTQYFGPGTRLTVL.